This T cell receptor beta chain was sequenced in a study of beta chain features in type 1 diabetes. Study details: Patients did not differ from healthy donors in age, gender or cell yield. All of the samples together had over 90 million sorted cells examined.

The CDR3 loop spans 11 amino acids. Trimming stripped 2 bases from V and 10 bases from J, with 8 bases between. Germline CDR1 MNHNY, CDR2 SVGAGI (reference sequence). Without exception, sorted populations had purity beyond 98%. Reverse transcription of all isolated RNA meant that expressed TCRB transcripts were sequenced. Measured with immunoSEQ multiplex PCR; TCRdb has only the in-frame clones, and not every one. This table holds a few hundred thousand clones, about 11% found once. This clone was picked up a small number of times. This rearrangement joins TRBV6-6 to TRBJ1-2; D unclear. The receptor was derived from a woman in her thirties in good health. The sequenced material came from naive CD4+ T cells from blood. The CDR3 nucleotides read TGTGCCAGCAGTTACGATCGAGTCTACACCTTC. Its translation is CASSYDRVYTF.